A selection of T cell receptor beta chains follows, all from one sample in a study of blood T cell repertoires in COVID-19. Profiled with immunoSEQ multiplex PCR; TCRdb holds only in-frame clones, not every one. The sample has fewer than 180,000 clones, about 80% seen once. Sample: peripheral blood. The receptors originated from a man in his sixties or seventies with acute or convalescent COVID-19. Each CDR3 is given with its conserved first and last residue.

CDR3aa: CASSRTGFNIQYF
j_gene: TRBJ2-4
v_gene: TRBV7-8

CDR3aa: CASSETGNTEAFF
j_gene: TRBJ1-1
v_gene: TRBV6-1

CDR3aa: CASRNGGIRAYNEQFF
j_gene: TRBJ2-1
v_gene: TRBV2

CDR3aa: CASSYGLEKLFF
j_gene: TRBJ1-4
v_gene: TRBV6-6

CDR3aa: CSVAITGTQETQYF
j_gene: TRBJ2-5
v_gene: TRBV29-1

CDR3aa: CASSEVRQAVFKETQYF
j_gene: TRBJ2-5
v_gene: TRBV6-4

CDR3aa: CASSPRPNSYNEQFF
j_gene: TRBJ2-1
v_gene: TRBV11-2

CDR3aa: CASSPEPILVRQETQYF
j_gene: TRBJ2-5
v_gene: TRBV11-2

CDR3aa: CASTSPSGEINEKLFF
j_gene: TRBJ1-4
v_gene: TRBV19

CDR3aa: CSVEVDSGRNHVYEQYF
j_gene: TRBJ2-7
v_gene: TRBV29-1

CDR3aa: CASSQDRSMDYGYTF
j_gene: TRBJ1-2
v_gene: TRBV4-2

CDR3aa: CASKADRGVWAEAFF
j_gene: TRBJ1-1
v_gene: TRBV4-2

CDR3aa: CASSIVGRQETQYF
j_gene: TRBJ2-5
v_gene: TRBV19

CDR3aa: CAWRRTGNNEKLFF
j_gene: TRBJ1-4
v_gene: TRBV30

CDR3aa: CASSRSGRRGLGTDTQYF
j_gene: TRBJ2-3
v_gene: TRBV5-8

CDR3aa: CASSVTGANTEAFF
j_gene: TRBJ1-1
v_gene: TRBV9

CDR3aa: CASSVVCVKLFF
j_gene: TRBJ1-4
v_gene: TRBV9

CDR3aa: CASSIQTSGGNEQFF
j_gene: TRBJ2-1
v_gene: TRBV19

CDR3aa: CASSVQGVGEQFF
j_gene: TRBJ2-1
v_gene: TRBV27

CDR3aa: CASSEPPAVIAKNIQYF
j_gene: TRBJ2-4
v_gene: TRBV25-1

CDR3aa: CASSYEGPGVTGELFF
j_gene: TRBJ2-2
v_gene: TRBV27

CDR3aa: CASTRTGGYEQYF
j_gene: TRBJ2-7
v_gene: TRBV6-5

CDR3aa: CASSPDTLNTEAFF
j_gene: TRBJ1-1
v_gene: TRBV5-1

CDR3aa: CASSIVANQPQHF
j_gene: TRBJ1-5
v_gene: TRBV19

CDR3aa: CASSSRGGDLNIQYF
j_gene: TRBJ2-4
v_gene: TRBV11-2

CDR3aa: CASSLMGQGGQPQHF
j_gene: TRBJ1-5
v_gene: TRBV28

CDR3aa: CASSIDHAPVGNQPQHF
j_gene: TRBJ1-5
v_gene: TRBV19

CDR3aa: CASSSRTGEEKLFF
j_gene: TRBJ1-4
v_gene: TRBV7-9

CDR3aa: CASSPRTGEDGGYTF
j_gene: TRBJ1-2
v_gene: TRBV27

CDR3aa: CASSPPTGVSNYEQYF
j_gene: TRBJ2-7
v_gene: TRBV18

CDR3aa: CASSLGQQSMEAFF
j_gene: TRBJ1-1
v_gene: TRBV5-1

CDR3aa: CASSWGEVDEQFF
j_gene: TRBJ2-1
v_gene: TRBV5-8

CDR3aa: CASSSNENQPQHF
j_gene: TRBJ1-5
v_gene: TRBV12-3/TRBV12-4

CDR3aa: CAISEQGNQPQHF
j_gene: TRBJ1-5
v_gene: TRBV10-3

CDR3aa: CASSLSGLSSRNEQFF
j_gene: TRBJ2-1
v_gene: TRBV28

CDR3aa: CASSLFGDQPQHF
j_gene: TRBJ1-5
v_gene: TRBV5-1

CDR3aa: CASSRGQGDGAGNTIYF
j_gene: TRBJ1-3
v_gene: TRBV6-6

CDR3aa: CASKTGQGAHEQFF
j_gene: TRBJ2-1
v_gene: TRBV7-9

CDR3aa: CASSRLRTAENSPLHF
j_gene: TRBJ1-6
v_gene: TRBV3-1/TRBV3-2

CDR3aa: CASSSRTGQETQYF
j_gene: TRBJ2-5
v_gene: TRBV5-1

CDR3aa: CSVKQGEVSPLHF
j_gene: TRBJ1-6
v_gene: TRBV29-1

CDR3aa: CASSIPSGIDEQFF
j_gene: TRBJ2-1
v_gene: TRBV19

CDR3aa: CASSDSTSGWKTQYF
j_gene: TRBJ2-5
v_gene: TRBV10-2

CDR3aa: CASTPVGQGGYTF
j_gene: TRBJ1-2
v_gene: TRBV6-5

CDR3aa: CASNGGGARGYGYTF
j_gene: TRBJ1-2
v_gene: TRBV6-5

CDR3aa: CASSQATGEAYGYTF
j_gene: TRBJ1-2
v_gene: TRBV3-1/TRBV3-2